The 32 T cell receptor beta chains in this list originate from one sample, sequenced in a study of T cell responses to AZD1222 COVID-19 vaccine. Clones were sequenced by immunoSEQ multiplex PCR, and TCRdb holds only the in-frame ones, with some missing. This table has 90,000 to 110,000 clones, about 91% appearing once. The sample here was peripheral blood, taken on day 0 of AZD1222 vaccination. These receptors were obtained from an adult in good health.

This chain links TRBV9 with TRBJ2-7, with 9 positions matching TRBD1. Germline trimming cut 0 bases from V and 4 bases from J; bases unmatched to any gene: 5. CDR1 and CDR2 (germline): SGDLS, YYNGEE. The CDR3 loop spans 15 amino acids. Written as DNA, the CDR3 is TGTGCCAGCAGCGTAGCCCCGGACAGGGGATACGAGCAGTACTTC. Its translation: CASSVAPDRGYEQYF.

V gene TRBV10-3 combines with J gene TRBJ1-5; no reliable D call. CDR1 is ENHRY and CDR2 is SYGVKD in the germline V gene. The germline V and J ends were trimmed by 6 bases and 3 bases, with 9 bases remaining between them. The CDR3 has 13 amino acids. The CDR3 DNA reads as TGTGCCATCAGAGCAGATTTCAATCAGCCCCAGCATTTT. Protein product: CAIRADFNQPQHF.

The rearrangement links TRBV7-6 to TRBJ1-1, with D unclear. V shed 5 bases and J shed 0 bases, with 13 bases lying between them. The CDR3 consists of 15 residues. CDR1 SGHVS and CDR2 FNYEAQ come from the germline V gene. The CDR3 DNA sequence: TGTGCCAGCAGCAACCCCGGGCGGATGAACACTGAAGCTTTCTTT. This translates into CASSNPGRMNTEAFF.

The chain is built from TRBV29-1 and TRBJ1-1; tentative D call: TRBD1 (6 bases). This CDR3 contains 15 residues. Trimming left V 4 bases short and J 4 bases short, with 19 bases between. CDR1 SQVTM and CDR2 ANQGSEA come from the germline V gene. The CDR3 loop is CSVGGREGVITEAFF. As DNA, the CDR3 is TGCAGCGTTGGCGGGAGGGAGGGGGTAATCACTGAAGCTTTCTTT.

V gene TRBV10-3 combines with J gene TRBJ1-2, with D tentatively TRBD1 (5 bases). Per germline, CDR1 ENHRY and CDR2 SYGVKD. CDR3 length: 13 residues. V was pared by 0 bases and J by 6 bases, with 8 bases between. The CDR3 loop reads CAISESQGNGYTF. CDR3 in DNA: TGTGCCATCAGTGAGTCGCAGGGTAATGGCTACACCTTC.

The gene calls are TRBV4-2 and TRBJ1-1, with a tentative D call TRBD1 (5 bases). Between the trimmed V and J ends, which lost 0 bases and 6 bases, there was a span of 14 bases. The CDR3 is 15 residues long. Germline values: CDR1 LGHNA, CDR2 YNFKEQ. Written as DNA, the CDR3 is TGTGCCAGCAGCCAAGATCAGGTGGGGCCCGCTGAAGCTTTCTTT. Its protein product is CASSQDQVGPAEAFF.

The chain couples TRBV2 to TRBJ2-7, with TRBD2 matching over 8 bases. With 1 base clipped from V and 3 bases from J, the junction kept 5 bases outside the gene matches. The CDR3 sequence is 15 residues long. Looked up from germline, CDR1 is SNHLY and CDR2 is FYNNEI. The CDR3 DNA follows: TGTGCCAGCAGTGAAGGAGGCGGGAGGTTCTACGAGCAGTACTTC. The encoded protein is CASSEGGGRFYEQYF. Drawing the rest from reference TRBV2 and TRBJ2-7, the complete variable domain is EPEVTQTPSHQVTQMGQEVILRCVPISNHLYFYWYRQILGQKVEFLVSFYNNEISEKSEIFDDQFSVERPDGSNFTLKIRSTKLEDSAMYFCASSEGGGRFYEQYFGPGTRLTVT.

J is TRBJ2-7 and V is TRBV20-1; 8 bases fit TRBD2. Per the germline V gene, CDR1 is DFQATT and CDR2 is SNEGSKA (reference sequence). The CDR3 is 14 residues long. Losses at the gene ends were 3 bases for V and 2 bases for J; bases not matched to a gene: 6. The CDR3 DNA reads TGCAGTGCTAGTTTTAGCGGGGCCACCTACGAGCAGTACTTC. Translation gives CSASFSGATYEQYF.

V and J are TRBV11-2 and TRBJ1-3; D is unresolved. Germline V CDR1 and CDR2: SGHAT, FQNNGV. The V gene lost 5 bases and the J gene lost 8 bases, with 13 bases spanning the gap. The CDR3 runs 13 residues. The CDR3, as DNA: TGTGCCAGCAGCCCCATGGTAGAGGACACCATATATTTT. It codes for CASSPMVEDTIYF.

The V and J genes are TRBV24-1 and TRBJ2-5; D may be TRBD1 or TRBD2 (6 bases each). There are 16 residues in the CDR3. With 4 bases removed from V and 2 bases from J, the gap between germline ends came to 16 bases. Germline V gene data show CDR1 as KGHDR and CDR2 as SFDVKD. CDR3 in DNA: TGTGCCACCAGTGAAACACACACAGGGACTCAAGAGACCCAGTACTTC. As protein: CATSETHTGTQETQYF.

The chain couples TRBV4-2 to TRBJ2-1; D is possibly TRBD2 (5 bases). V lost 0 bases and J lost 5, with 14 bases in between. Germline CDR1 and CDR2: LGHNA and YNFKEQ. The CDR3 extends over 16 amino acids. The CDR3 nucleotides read TGTGCCAGCAGCCAAGATAGGGCGGAGGTAAACAATGAGCAGTTCTTC. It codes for CASSQDRAEVNNEQFF.

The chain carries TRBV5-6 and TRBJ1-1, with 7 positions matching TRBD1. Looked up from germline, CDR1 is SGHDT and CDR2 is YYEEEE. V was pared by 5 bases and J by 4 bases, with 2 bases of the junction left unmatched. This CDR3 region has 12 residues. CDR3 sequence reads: CASSPGGTEAFF. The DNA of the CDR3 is TGTGCCAGCAGTCCAGGGGGCACTGAAGCTTTCTTT.

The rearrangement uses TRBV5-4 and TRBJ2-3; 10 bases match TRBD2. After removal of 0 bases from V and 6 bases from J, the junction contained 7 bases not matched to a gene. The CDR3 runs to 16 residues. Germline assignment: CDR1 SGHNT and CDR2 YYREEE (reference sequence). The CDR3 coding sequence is TGTGCCAGCAGCTTGGATCGGACTAGCGGAGTCGATACGCAGTATTTT. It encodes CASSLDRTSGVDTQYF.

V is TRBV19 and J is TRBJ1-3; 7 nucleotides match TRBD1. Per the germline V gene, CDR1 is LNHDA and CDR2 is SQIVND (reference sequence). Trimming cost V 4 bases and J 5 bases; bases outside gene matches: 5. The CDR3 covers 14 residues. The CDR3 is CASSTEQGRNTIYF. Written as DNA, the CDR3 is TGTGCCAGTAGTACCGAACAGGGGAGAAACACCATATATTTT.

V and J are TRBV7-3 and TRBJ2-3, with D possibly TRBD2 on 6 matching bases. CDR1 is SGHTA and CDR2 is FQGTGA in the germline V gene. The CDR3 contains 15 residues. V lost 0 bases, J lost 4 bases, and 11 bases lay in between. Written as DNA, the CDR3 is TGTGCCAGCAGCTTAACCGGGGGTAACCCAGATACGCAGTATTTT. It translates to CASSLTGGNPDTQYF.

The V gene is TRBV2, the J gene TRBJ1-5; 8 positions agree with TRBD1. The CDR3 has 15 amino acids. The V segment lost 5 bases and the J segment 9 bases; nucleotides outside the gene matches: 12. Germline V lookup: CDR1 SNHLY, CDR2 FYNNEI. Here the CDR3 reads CASSWGTGGLMPQHF. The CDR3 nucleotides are TGTGCCAGCAGTTGGGGGACAGGTGGCCTCATGCCCCAGCATTTT.

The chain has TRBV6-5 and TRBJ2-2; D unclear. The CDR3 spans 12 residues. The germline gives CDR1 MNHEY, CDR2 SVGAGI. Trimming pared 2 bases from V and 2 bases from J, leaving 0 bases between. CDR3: CASSYNTGELFF. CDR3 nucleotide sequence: TGTGCCAGCAGTTACAACACCGGGGAGCTGTTTTTT.

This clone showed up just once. CDR3 sequence (DNA): TGTGCCTGGACTGTCCCCGCCAGGGTGAATTCACCCCTCCACTTT. Its protein is CAWTVPARVNSPLHF. The chain uses TRBV30 and TRBJ1-6, with a tentative D call TRBD1 (5 bases). The CDR3 is 15 residues long. Trimming stripped 4 bases from V and 7 bases from J, with 17 bases between. Per the germline V gene, CDR1 is GTSNPN and CDR2 is SVGIG (reference sequence).

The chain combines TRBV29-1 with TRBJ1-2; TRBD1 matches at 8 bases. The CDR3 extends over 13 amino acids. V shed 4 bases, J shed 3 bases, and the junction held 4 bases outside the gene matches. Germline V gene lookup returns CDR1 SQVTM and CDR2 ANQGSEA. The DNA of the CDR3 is TGCAGCGTTGGCGGGACAGGCGACTATGGCTACACCTTC. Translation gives CSVGGTGDYGYTF.

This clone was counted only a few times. CDR3 DNA: TGCGCCAGCAGTTCCGACAGTTGGGAAAAACTGTTTTTT. This codes for CASSSDSWEKLFF. V and J are TRBV5-1 and TRBJ1-4; weak D call: TRBD1 (5 bases). The V end lost 5 bases, the J end lost 8 bases, and 13 bases lay between the germline ends. The CDR3 runs to 13 residues. CDR1 SGHRS and CDR2 YFSETQ come from the germline V gene.

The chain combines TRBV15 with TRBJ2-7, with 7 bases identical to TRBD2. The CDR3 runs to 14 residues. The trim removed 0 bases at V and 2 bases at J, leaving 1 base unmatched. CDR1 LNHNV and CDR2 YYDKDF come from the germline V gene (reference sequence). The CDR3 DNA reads TGTGCCACCAGCAGAGATAGCGGGCCCTACGAGCAGTACTTC. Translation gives CATSRDSGPYEQYF.

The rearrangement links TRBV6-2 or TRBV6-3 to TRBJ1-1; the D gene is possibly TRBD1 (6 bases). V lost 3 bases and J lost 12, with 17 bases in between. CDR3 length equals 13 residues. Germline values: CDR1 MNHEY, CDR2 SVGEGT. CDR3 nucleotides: TGTGCCAGCAGTTATTCGCCAGGGGAATGGACTTTCTTT. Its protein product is CASSYSPGEWTFF.

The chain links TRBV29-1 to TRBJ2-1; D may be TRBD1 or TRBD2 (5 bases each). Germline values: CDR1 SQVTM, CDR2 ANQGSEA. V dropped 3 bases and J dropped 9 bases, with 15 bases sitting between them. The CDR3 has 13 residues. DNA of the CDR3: TGCAGCGTTGAGCCAGTGATGGGGACTGAGCAGTTCTTC. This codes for CSVEPVMGTEQFF.

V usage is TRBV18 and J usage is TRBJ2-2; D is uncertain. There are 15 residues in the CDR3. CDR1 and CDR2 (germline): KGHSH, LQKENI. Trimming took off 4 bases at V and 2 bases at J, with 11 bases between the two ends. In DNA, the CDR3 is TGTGCCAGCTCACGAGAGACGATTAACACCGGGGAGCTGTTTTTT. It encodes CASSRETINTGELFF.

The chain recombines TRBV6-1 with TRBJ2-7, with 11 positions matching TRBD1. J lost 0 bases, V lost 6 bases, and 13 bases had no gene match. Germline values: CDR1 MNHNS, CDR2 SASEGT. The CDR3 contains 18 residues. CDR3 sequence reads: CASRENRDRGSFSYEQYF. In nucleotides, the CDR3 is TGTGCCAGCAGGGAAAACCGGGACAGGGGGTCCTTCTCCTACGAGCAGTACTTC.

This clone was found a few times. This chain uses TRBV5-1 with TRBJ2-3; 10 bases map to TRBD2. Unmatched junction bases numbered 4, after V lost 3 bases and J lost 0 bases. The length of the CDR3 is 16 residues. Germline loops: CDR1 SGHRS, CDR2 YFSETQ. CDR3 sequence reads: CASSSPTSGSTDTQYF. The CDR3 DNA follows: TGCGCCAGCAGCTCTCCGACTAGCGGGAGCACAGATACGCAGTATTTT.

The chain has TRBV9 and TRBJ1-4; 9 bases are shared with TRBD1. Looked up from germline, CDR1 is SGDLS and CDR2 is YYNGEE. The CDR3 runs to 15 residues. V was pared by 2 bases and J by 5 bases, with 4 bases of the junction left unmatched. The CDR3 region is CASSVKGQGNEKLFF. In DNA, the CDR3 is TGTGCCAGCAGCGTTAAGGGACAGGGAAATGAAAAACTGTTTTTT.

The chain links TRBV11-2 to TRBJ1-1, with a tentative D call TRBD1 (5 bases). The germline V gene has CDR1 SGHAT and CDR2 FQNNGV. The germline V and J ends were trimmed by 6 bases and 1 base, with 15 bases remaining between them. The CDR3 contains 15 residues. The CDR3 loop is CASRPTDNSNTEAFF. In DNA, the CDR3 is TGTGCCAGCAGGCCAACGGACAACTCGAACACTGAAGCTTTCTTT.

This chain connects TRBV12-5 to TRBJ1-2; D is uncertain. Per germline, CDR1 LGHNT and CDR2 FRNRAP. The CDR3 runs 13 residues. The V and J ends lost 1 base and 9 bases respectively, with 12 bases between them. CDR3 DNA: TGTGCTAGTGGTTTGGGGGGATTCCTCCGCTACACCTTC. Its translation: CASGLGGFLRYTF.

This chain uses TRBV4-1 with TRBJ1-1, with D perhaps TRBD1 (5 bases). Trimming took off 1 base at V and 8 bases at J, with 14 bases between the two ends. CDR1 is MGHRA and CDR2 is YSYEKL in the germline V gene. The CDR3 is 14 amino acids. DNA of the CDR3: TGCGCCAGCAGCCAAGTGCCACGGCAGGGAGAAGCTTTCTTT. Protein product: CASSQVPRQGEAFF.

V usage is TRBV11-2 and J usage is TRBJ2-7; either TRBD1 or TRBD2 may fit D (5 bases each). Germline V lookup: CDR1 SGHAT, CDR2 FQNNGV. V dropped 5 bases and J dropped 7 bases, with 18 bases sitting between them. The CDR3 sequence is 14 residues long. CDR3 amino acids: CASSLKGTGVEQYF. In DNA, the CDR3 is TGTGCCAGCAGCCTAAAGGGGACCGGGGTGGAGCAGTACTTC.

The CDR3 DNA reads TGTGCCAGCAGCCAAGAGCATGGCGCCGGGGGCTACACCTTC. Encoded protein: CASSQEHGAGGYTF. The chain recombines TRBV4-2 with TRBJ1-2; D remains ambiguous. Germline V gene data show CDR1 as LGHNA and CDR2 as YNFKEQ. The CDR3 is 14 amino acids. The V gene lost 0 bases and the J gene lost 8 bases, with 13 bases spanning the gap.